Sequencing of this T cell receptor (beta chain) was carried out in a study of blood T cell repertoires in COVID-19 (dated by TCRdb to between 2020 and 2021). For context, the study as a whole: Samples covering the acute and convalescent phases of COVID-19 were provided by collaborators in the United States, Italy and Spain. The material from the prospective study consisted of cDNA or gDNA derived from T cells, B-cell-depleted T cells, or PBMCs. Subjects who had been exposed to COVID-19, were actively infected with it, or had recovered from it provided the deeply sampled blood TCRbeta repertoires that made up the dataset. The repertoires were released in a freely available public database intended as a resource for research on the immune response to SARS-CoV-2. Samples were obtained from the ongoing ImmuneRACE study (first 160 participants) and from over a thousand subjects provided by 6 global collaborators. A de-identified subject ID, COVID-19 status, age in years and sex were almost always included in the sample metadata. Where available, HLA class I and class II types were obtained from metadata supplied by the sample provider rather than from assay-based typing.

One collaborating source in Seattle enrolled patients during active infection and followed them longitudinally through the course of disease. Each collaborating institution followed its own protocols to collect whole blood in K2EDTA tubes. For TCRbeta analysis, collaborators shipped samples in one of three forms: frozen whole blood, isolated PBMCs, or DNA extracted from either of those sample types. As for this clone: The target of this receptor is not known. No much larger clonotype is one base removed from it; base qualities were not supplied.

In the germline V gene, CDR1 corresponds to SGDLS and CDR2 to YYNGEE. The CDR3, from cysteine to phenylalanine, totals 13 residues. The DNA shown is the 39-base CDR3, in frame from base 1. A distance of 9 bases separates the germline ends of V and J, which lose 0 bases and 7 bases respectively. Study-wide conclusions, independent of this receptor: The quantity of clinical and demographic metadata differed by source and by participant and was supplied without curation.

TCRbeta CDR3 regions were amplified from genomic DNA by means of the immunoSEQ Assay, a bias-controlled multiplex PCR. On the study's bioinformatics: The number of nucleated cells in each sample was estimated from the amplification of reference gene primers within the assay. To quantify the absolute abundance of each unique TCRbeta CDR3 rearrangement, sequence reads were collapsed and filtered. For each sample, productive Simpson clonality was calculated as the square root of Simpson's diversity index across productive rearrangements. TCRdb obtained this table from immuneACCESS and retained in-frame rearrangements with V and J assigned. These tables miss some clones; where compared with another copy, unresolved V genes account for less than half of the shortfall, and the remainder is unexplained. V, J and clone size are taken as reported in that table, and D and trimming were inferred from the DNA itself. This sample is represented by fewer than 60,000 clones; more than 80% of them were singletons. About 31% of the sample is in the top ten clones.

The receptor was derived from a man aged 55 to 70 with COVID-19, enrolled during active disease. Sequencing was performed on peripheral blood. This receptor chain uses TRBV9 and TRBJ2-3; 5 matching bases give a weak D call of TRBD2. Here the CDR3 is given as CASSVGSGNTQYF. The nucleotides are TGTGCCAGCAGCGTAGGATCGGGAAATACGCAGTATTTT.